These 15 T cell receptor beta chains share one sample of origin, sequenced in a study of T cell responses to AZD1222 COVID-19 vaccine. Sequencing was performed with immunoSEQ multiplex PCR; in TCRdb, only in-frame clones are kept and a portion is missing. The table lists 110,000 or so clones, 86% of them singletons. Here the sequenced sample was peripheral blood, taken on day 0 of AZD1222 vaccination. Receptor source: an adult in good health.

The chain employs TRBV6-2 or TRBV6-3 and TRBJ2-7, with D unresolved. The CDR3 loop spans 12 amino acids. Trimming removed 6 bases at V and 6 bases at J, with 12 bases between. Germline V gives CDR1 MNHEY, CDR2 SVGEGT. The CDR3 here is CASSQTTSEQYF. CDR3 nucleotides: TGTGCCAGCAGCCAGACCACCAGCGAGCAGTACTTC.

The chain joins TRBV30 to TRBJ1-5; TRBD1 is a possible D gene (6 bases). V was pared by 2 bases and J by 4 bases, with 12 bases between. This CDR3 is 14 amino acids long. Germline CDR1 reads GTSNPN; CDR2 reads SVGIG (reference sequence). CDR3 nucleotides: TGTGCCTGGAGTTTGGGCAGGGGTAATCAGCCCCAGCATTTT. Translated, it gives CAWSLGRGNQPQHF.

This sequence joins TRBV7-2 and TRBJ2-1; 10 bases match TRBD2. CDR3 size: 17 residues. Germline CDR1 reads SGHTA; CDR2 reads FQGNSA. V shed 0 bases, J shed 10 bases, and the junction held 12 bases outside the gene matches. CDR3 protein: CASSLAVSGGRSREQFF. CDR3 DNA sequence: TGTGCCAGCAGCTTAGCGGTTAGCGGGGGGCGCTCTCGCGAGCAGTTCTTC.

The V gene is TRBV5-1, the J gene TRBJ1-2; 9 nucleotides line up with TRBD1. V lost 0 bases, J lost 5 bases, and 5 bases stayed unmatched. The CDR3 sequence is 15 residues long. CDR1 and CDR2 (germline): SGHRS, YFSETQ. CDR3 nucleotides: TGCGCCAGCAGCTTGGGGGACAGGGCCACTTATGGCTACACCTTC. As protein: CASSLGDRATYGYTF.

This clone was seen just once. The CDR3 is CASSYGGAEETQYF. CDR3 DNA sequence: TGTGCCAGCAGTTATGGGGGCGCGGAAGAGACCCAGTACTTC. The J gene is TRBJ2-5, the V gene TRBV6-5; tentatively, D is TRBD1 (6 bases). V was cut by 3 bases and J by 3 bases, with 11 bases left in between. This CDR3 contains 14 residues. Germline CDR1 MNHEY, CDR2 SVGAGI.

In DNA form, the CDR3 reads TGTGCCAGCAGTCCCCGGAATTCTGCGCGTCCCGACCAAAAGGGGCAGTACTTC. Its translation is CASSPRNSARPDQKGQYF. The chain employs TRBV7-9 and TRBJ2-7, with unresolved D. Germline assignment: CDR1 SEHNR and CDR2 FQNEAQ (reference sequence). The germline V and J ends were trimmed by 6 bases and 9 bases, with 33 bases remaining between them. This CDR3 comprises 18 residues.

CDR3 bases: TGTGCCAGCAGACTCGGGACGAACACTGAAGCTTTCTTT. This sequence encodes CASRLGTNTEAFF. This sequence joins TRBV5-4 and TRBJ1-1, with D tentatively TRBD1 (5 bases). Looked up from germline, CDR1 is SGHNT and CDR2 is YYREEE (reference sequence). The CDR3 is 13 amino acids. V lost 5 bases and J lost 1, with 9 bases in between.

This chain connects TRBV5-1 to TRBJ2-7; a weak D match, TRBD2 (7 bases). From germline, CDR1 is SGHRS and CDR2 YFSETQ. The V gene lost 0 bases and the J gene lost 12 bases, with 13 bases spanning the gap. CDR3 length: 12 residues. The CDR3 DNA sequence: TGCGCCAGCAGCTTGGAGGTGGGGGGGCTGTACTTC. Amino acids: CASSLEVGGLYF. The complete variable domain, with remaining parts taken from reference TRBV5-1 and TRBJ2-7, reads KAGVTQTPRYLIKTRGQQVTLSCSPISGHRSVSWYQQTPGQGLQFLFEYFSETQRNKGNFPGRFSGRQFSNSRSEMNVSTLELGDSALYLCASSLEVGGLYFGPGTRLTVT.

The CDR3 DNA is TGTGCCAGCAGCCTTGATCGGGGCCAGAATTCACCCCTCCACTTT. This codes for CASSLDRGQNSPLHF. V and J are TRBV7-2 and TRBJ1-6; D is perhaps TRBD1 (5 bases). Trimming removed 5 bases at V and 7 bases at J, with 15 bases between. CDR3 length equals 15 residues. Germline lookup yields CDR1 SGHTA and CDR2 FQGNSA.

V and J are TRBV2 and TRBJ1-4; 7 bases map to TRBD1. This CDR3 is built from 16 residues. Germline V gene lookup returns CDR1 SNHLY and CDR2 FYNNEI. The V gene end was trimmed by 6 bases and the J gene end by 0 bases; junction bases not matched to a gene: 7. The CDR3, as DNA: TGTGCCAGCAGGGCACAGGGGTCTGCAACTAATGAAAAACTGTTTTTT. Its protein product is CASRAQGSATNEKLFF.

This chain joins TRBV11-2 and TRBJ1-5; D may be TRBD1 (6 bases). Germline values: CDR1 SGHAT, CDR2 FQNNGV. The length of the CDR3 is 18 residues. V was shortened by 2 bases and J by 1 base, with 18 bases between the two germline ends. CDR3 DNA: TGTGCCAGCAGCTTAAGGGGGGGAAGAGGACAGAGCAATCAGCCCCAGCATTTT. Its translation is CASSLRGGRGQSNQPQHF.

The chain uses TRBV5-4 and TRBJ2-6; no clear D. The CDR3 runs to 15 residues. The V gene lost 7 bases and the J gene lost 1 base, with 12 bases spanning the gap. CDR1 and CDR2 from the germline V gene are SGHNT and YYREEE (reference sequence). CDR3 amino acids: CASLPWASGANVLTF. The CDR3 bases are TGTGCCAGCCTGCCCTGGGCGTCTGGGGCCAACGTCCTGACTTTC.

This rearrangement joins TRBV11-2 to TRBJ1-6; D is ambiguous. Germline assignment: CDR1 SGHAT and CDR2 FQNNGV. V was pared by 1 base and J by 7 bases, with 11 bases between. The CDR3 runs to 15 residues. The CDR3 DNA reads TGTGCCAGCAGCTTAGCAGGTCAACCGAATTCACCCCTCCACTTT. This sequence encodes CASSLAGQPNSPLHF.

V usage is TRBV7-2 and J usage is TRBJ2-1; 15 nucleotides match TRBD2. The J segment lost 10 bases and the V segment lost 5 bases, leaving 9 bases of the junction unmatched. Germline CDR1 reads SGHTA; CDR2 reads FQGNSA. CDR3 length equals 16 residues. Written as DNA, the CDR3 is TGTGCCAGCAGCCCCCGGACTAGCGGGGGGGCCCGGGAGCAGTTCTTC. Translation: CASSPRTSGGAREQFF.

The J gene is TRBJ1-3, the V gene TRBV3-1 (or the pseudogene TRBV3-2); TRBD1 matches 11 bases. Germline CDR1 and CDR2: LGHDT and YNNKEL (reference sequence). The CDR3 runs to 15 residues. V was pared by 5 bases and J by 9 bases, with 9 bases of the junction left unmatched. In nucleotides, the CDR3 is TGTGCCAGCAGCTTTCGGACAGGGGGCGAAGGCACCATATATTTT. It codes for CASSFRTGGEGTIYF.